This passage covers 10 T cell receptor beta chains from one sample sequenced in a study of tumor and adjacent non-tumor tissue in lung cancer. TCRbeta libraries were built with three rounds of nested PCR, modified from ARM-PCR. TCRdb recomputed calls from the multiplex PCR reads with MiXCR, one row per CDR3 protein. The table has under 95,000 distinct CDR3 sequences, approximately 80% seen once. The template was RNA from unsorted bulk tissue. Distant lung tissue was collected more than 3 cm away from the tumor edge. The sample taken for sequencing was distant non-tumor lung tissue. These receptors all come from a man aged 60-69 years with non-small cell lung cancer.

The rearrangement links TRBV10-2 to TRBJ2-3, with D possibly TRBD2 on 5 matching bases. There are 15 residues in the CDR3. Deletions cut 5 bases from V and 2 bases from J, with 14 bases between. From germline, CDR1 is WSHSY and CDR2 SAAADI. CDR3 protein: CASSYPVRDTDTQYF. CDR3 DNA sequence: TGCGCCAGCAGTTATCCCGTGAGGGACACAGATACGCAGTATTTT.

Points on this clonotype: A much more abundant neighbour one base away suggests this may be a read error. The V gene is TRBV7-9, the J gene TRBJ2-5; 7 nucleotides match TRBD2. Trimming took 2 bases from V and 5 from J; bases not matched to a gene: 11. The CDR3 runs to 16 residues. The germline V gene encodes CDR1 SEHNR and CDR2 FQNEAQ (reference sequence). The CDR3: CASSLMLAESPETQYF. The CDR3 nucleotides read TGTGCCAGCAGCTTAATGCTAGCGGAATCCCCCGAGACCCAGTACTTC.

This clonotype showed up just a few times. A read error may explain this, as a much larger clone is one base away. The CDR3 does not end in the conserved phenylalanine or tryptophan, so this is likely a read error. In DNA form, the CDR3 reads TGTGCCAGCAGCTTTGATGGATTGAGCAATCAGCCCCAGCATATT. This gives the protein CASSFDGLSNQPQHI. The chain couples TRBV11-2 to TRBJ1-5; D is unclear. Trimming shortened V by 3 bases and J by 1 base, and 10 bases separated the two germline ends. Per germline, CDR1 SGHAT and CDR2 FQNNGV. The CDR3 extends over 15 amino acids.

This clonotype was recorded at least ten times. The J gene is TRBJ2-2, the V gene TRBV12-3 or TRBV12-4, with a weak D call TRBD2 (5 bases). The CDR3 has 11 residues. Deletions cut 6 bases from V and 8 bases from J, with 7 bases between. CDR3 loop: CASSRLGELFF. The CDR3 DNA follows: TGTGCCAGCAGCCGACTAGGGGAGCTGTTTTTT.

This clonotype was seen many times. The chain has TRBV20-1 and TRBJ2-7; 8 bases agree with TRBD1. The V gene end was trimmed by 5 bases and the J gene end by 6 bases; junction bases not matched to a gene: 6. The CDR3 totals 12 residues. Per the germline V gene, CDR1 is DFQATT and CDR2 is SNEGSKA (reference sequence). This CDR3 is CSASDRAGEQYF. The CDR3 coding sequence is TGCAGTGCTTCGGACAGGGCGGGCGAGCAGTACTTC.

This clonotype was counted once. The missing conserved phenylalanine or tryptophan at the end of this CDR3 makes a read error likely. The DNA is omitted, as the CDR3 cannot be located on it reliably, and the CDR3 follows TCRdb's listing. The CDR3 sequence is CASSLELVGQGQYSASY. The chain recombines TRBV11-3 with TRBJ1-1; the table's D gene call, TRBD1, was not cross checked with the DNA. Germline lookup yields CDR1 SGHNT and CDR2 YENEEA. The length of the CDR3 is 17 amino acids, counting both ends.

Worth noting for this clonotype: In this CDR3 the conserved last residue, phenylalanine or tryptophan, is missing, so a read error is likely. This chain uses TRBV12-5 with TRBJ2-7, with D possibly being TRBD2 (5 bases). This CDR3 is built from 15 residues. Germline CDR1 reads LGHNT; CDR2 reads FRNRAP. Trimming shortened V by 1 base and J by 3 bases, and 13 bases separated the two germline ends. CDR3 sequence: CASGLDNTGSYEQYL. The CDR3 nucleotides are TGTGCTAGTGGTTTGGACAACACGGGGAGCTACGAGCAGTACTTA.

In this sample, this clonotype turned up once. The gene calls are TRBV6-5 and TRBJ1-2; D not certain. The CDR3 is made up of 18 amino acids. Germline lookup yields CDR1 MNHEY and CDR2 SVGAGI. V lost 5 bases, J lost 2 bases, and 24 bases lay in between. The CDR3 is CASSPSHPASAHNYGYTF. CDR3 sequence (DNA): TGTGCCAGCAGTCCCTCGCACCCCGCTTCCGCCCACAACTATGGCTACACCTTC.

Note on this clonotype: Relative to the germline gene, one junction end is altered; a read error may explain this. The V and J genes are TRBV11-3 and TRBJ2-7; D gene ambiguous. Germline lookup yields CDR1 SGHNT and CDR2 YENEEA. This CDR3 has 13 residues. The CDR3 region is CANSYGQTYERYF. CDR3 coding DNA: TGTGCCAACAGCTACGGGCAAACCTACGAGCGGTACTTC.

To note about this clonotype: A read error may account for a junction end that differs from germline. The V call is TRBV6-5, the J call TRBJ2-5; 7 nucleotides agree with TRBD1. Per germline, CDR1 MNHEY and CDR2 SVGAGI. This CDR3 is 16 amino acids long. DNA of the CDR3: TGTGCCAGTAGTCCTTCGACAGGGTCGGAAGGAGAGACCCACTACTTC. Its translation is CASSPSTGSEGETHYF.